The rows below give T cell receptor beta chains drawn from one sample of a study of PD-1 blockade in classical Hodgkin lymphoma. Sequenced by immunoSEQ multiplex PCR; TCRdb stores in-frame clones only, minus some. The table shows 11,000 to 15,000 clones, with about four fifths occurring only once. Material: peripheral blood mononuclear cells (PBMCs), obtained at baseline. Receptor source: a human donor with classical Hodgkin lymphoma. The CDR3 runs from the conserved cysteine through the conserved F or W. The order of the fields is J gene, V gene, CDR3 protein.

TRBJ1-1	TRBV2	CASSLGTALGPNTEAFF
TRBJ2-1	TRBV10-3	CAISDGKRGEAEQFF
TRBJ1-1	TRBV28	CASLYPGTVTEAFF
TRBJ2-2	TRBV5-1	CASSRGQGGTTGELFF
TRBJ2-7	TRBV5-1	CASSLQSGTGSYEQYF
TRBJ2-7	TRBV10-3	CAISPGPYSYEQYF
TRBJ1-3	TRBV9	CASSVGSSGNTIYF
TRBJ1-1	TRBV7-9	CASSSQGNTEAFF
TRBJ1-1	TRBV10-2	CASRSGVGNTEAFF
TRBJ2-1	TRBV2	CASSVVAGERLRYNEQFF
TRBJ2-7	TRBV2	CASSDGGGLYYEQYF
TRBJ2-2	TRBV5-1	CASSLGANTGELFF
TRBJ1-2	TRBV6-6	CATDPTQGNYGYTF
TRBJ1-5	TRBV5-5	CASSLEGSEQPQHF
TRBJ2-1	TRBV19	CASDTGYNEQFF
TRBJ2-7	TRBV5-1	CASSEWGQGSYEQYF
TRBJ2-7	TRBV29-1	CSVEAGGRYEQYF
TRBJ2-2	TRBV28	CASSPQRMANTGELFF
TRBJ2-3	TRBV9	CASSPRPGGRDTQYF
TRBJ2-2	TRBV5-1	CASSLRGWQGNTGELFF
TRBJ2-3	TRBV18	CASSPMTGWNTDTQYF
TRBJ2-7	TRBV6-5	CASSYGGTGASYEQYF
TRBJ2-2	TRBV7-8	CASSLGASGANTGELFF
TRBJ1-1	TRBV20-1	CSAARGEAFF
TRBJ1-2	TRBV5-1	CASSSGQGIHTF
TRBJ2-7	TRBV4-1	CASSQAYSGGDYEQYF
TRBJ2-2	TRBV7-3	CASSLRRGLDAGELFF
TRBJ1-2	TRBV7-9	CASSGEGARLLSIGYTF
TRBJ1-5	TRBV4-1	CASSQVGTVNQPQHF
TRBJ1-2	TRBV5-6	CASSSTDYRGNYGYTF
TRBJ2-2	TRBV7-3	CASSLWAGELFF
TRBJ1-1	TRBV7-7	CASSTRTENTEAFF
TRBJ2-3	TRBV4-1	CASSQGEWSDTQYF
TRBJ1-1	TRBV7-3	CASSLTGQNTEAFF